This TCR beta chain was profiled in a study of shared clonotypes between healthy human individuals. Study background: Researchers drew samples from a couple of women and a few men aged 18 to 49. Study results and caveats: Sequencing depth was predicted to influence how clonotypes are shared among donors. Some naive CD4 clonotypes, 4% to 6%, turned up in common across a handful of donors.

Note on this clone: The antigen is unknown.

CDR3 length equals 14 residues. Germline-derived CDR1 and CDR2 are MNHEY and SVGAGI. V shed 2 bases and J shed 4 bases, with 12 bases lying between them. At a deep level, the assay was run. Clones were read by immunoSEQ multiplex PCR, and TCRdb kept only the in-frame ones, dropping some. This table has roughly 1,600,000 clones, just under 99% appearing once. The TCR sequence derives from a man in his thirties or forties in good health. This chain joins TRBV6-5 and TRBJ2-7, with D hard to call. What was sequenced was naive CD4+ T cells sorted from blood. Subset given: CD45RA+ positively selected. In nucleotides, the CDR3 is TGTGCCAGCAGTTACACAACTGAACTTTACGAGCAGTACTTC. This codes for CASSYTTELYEQYF.